Sequencing of this TCR beta chain was carried out in a study of T cells in localized non-small cell lung cancer. Measured with immunoSEQ multiplex PCR; TCRdb has only the in-frame clones, and not every one. The repertoire has around 20,000 clones, roughly 90% of them found once; the top ten carry almost 8.5%. CDR1 and CDR2 from the germline V gene are MDHEN and SYDVKM. This CDR3 is 15 amino acids long. V shed 3 bases and J 7 bases; nucleotides not matched to a gene: 7. The rearrangement links TRBV28 to TRBJ2-1, with 9 bases lining up with TRBD2. The sequence came from a man aged 40 to 70 with stage I lung adenocarcinoma. Here the sequenced sample was peripheral blood, taken before any cancer treatment. CDR3: CASSLVSGGRNEQFF. CDR3 sequence (DNA): TGTGCCAGCAGTTTGGTTAGCGGGGGAAGGAATGAGCAGTTCTTC.